The 26 T cell receptor beta chains reported below all come from one sample, sequenced in a study of blood T cell repertoires in COVID-19. Clones were read by immunoSEQ multiplex PCR, and TCRdb kept only the in-frame ones, dropping some. The data contain about 100,000 clones, 90% of them singletons. The sample was peripheral blood. These receptors all stem from a man aged 45-65 years with acute or convalescent COVID-19.

The V call is TRBV6-2 or TRBV6-3, the J call TRBJ1-6; 9 nucleotides match TRBD1. CDR3 length: 17 residues. CDR1 and CDR2 (germline): MNHEY, SVGEGT. With V trimmed by 5 bases and J by 9 bases, 14 bases remained unmatched. Here the CDR3 DNA reads TGTGCCAGCAGTAATCCCGGGACAGGGTTGACTACTTCACCCCTCCACTTT. Protein: CASSNPGTGLTTSPLHF.

The chain couples TRBV7-2 to TRBJ2-2, with TRBD2 as a possible D gene (6 bases). Between the trimmed V and J ends, which lost 4 bases and 3 bases, there was a span of 9 bases. This CDR3 spans 14 amino acids. Germline lookup yields CDR1 SGHTA and CDR2 FQGNSA. CDR3 sequence: CASSSGGDTGELFF. In nucleotides, the CDR3 is TGTGCCAGCAGCTCGGGCGGGGACACCGGGGAGCTGTTTTTT.

The J gene is TRBJ1-5, the V gene TRBV12-5; TRBD1 matches 8 bases. Germline-derived CDR1 and CDR2 are LGHNT and FRNRAP. This CDR3 has 14 residues. The ends lost 6 bases at V and 6 bases at J; junction bases unmatched: 7. CDR3 bases: TGTGCTAGTGGCTCAGGGGGCCAAAGTCAGCCCCAGCATTTT. Its translation is CASGSGGQSQPQHF.

The chain employs TRBV18 and TRBJ1-3; no definite D call. The CDR3 runs to 16 residues. Germline V lookup: CDR1 KGHSH, CDR2 LQKENI. Trimming stripped 3 bases from V and 1 base from J, with 13 bases between. The CDR3 here is CASSPLPERSGNTIYF. The CDR3 nucleotides are TGTGCCAGCTCACCCCTGCCCGAGAGATCTGGAAACACCATATATTTT.

This chain links TRBV24-1 with TRBJ2-3; 9 bases agree with TRBD2. The CDR3 contains 17 residues. V lost 4 bases to trimming and J lost 0 bases; unmatched junction nucleotides: 7. Germline V gene sequence: CDR1 KGHDR, CDR2 SFDVKD. The CDR3 nucleotides are TGTGCCACCAGTGACCCCCGGACTAGCGAGAGCACAGATACGCAGTATTTT. Translated: CATSDPRTSESTDTQYF.

This chain uses TRBV5-6 with TRBJ2-5; 8 nucleotides agree with TRBD2. The J segment lost 7 bases and the V segment lost 2 bases, leaving 10 bases of the junction unmatched. The germline V gene has CDR1 SGHDT and CDR2 YYEEEE. The CDR3 covers 15 residues. The CDR3 DNA is TGTGCCAGCAGCTTCCGACTAGCGCCTACGGGGACCCAGTACTTC. It translates to CASSFRLAPTGTQYF.

CDR3 loop: CASLTDRGTDTQYF. As DNA, the CDR3 is TGTGCTAGCCTAACGGACAGGGGGACAGATACGCAGTATTTT. The chain joins TRBV12-5 to TRBJ2-3; the match to TRBD1 covers 10 bases. The germline V gene has CDR1 LGHNT and CDR2 FRNRAP. V was clipped by 9 bases and J by 3 bases; unmatched bases: 6. This CDR3 spans 14 amino acids.

The rearrangement uses TRBV11-3 and TRBJ2-1; 7 bases are shared with TRBD2. Germline V CDR1 and CDR2: SGHNT, YENEEA. After removal of 0 bases from V and 3 bases from J, the junction contained 8 bases not matched to a gene. The CDR3 runs to 17 residues. The CDR3 reads CASSLDPLGLYYNEQFF. The CDR3 DNA follows: TGTGCCAGCAGCTTAGATCCCTTGGGACTATACTACAATGAGCAGTTCTTC.

V is TRBV5-6 and J is TRBJ2-1; D ambiguous. Germline lookup yields CDR1 SGHDT and CDR2 YYEEEE. The V end was cut by 2 bases, the J end by 6 bases, with 9 bases between. There are 13 residues in the CDR3. The CDR3 region has the DNA TGTGCCAGCAGCTTAGTAGCAAGCAATGAGCAGTTCTTC. Translation gives CASSLVASNEQFF.

The chain joins TRBV21-1 to TRBJ2-2; the table's D call TRBD2 went unverified against the DNA. TRBV21-1 is an annotated pseudogene. The CDR3 is 17 residues long. CDR3 sequence reads: CASSKEEGAGDTGELFF. The CDR3 DNA follows: TGTGCCAGCAGCAAAGAAGAGGGCGCAGGAGACACCGGGGAGCTGTTTTTT.

The chain uses TRBV5-1 and TRBJ1-1, with 7 bases that match TRBD1. This CDR3 contains 18 residues. Trimming cost V 6 bases and J 5 bases; bases outside gene matches: 22. Per the germline V gene, CDR1 is SGHRS and CDR2 is YFSETQ. The CDR3 region is CASTGRSSGPGGKTEAFF. In DNA form, the CDR3 reads TGCGCCAGCACCGGACGAAGTTCGGGCCCAGGGGGAAAAACTGAAGCTTTCTTT. The whole variable domain, filled in from reference TRBV5-1 and TRBJ1-1, reads KAGVTQTPRYLIKTRGQQVTLSCSPISGHRSVSWYQQTPGQGLQFLFEYFSETQRNKGNFPGRFSGRQFSNSRSEMNVSTLELGDSALYLCASTGRSSGPGGKTEAFFGQGTRLTVV.

This clone was seen a single time. V usage is TRBV27 and J usage is TRBJ1-2, with TRBD1 as a possible D gene (5 bases). Germline V gene lookup returns CDR1 MNHEY and CDR2 SMNVEV (reference sequence). Trimming shortened V by 2 bases and J by 6 bases, and 19 bases separated the two germline ends. This CDR3 comprises 16 residues. The CDR3 coding sequence is TGTGCCAGCAGTTTAAGAACTACCCAGGGTCCTCATGGCTACACCTTC. This codes for CASSLRTTQGPHGYTF.

Concerning this clone itself: The sample has other DNA sequences that encode this CDR3 too. V and J are TRBV5-4 and TRBJ1-3; D perhaps matches TRBD1 (6 bases). The CDR3 runs to 16 residues. Looked up from germline, CDR1 is SGHNT and CDR2 is YYREEE (reference sequence). Trimming pared 4 bases from V and 0 bases from J, leaving 14 bases between. The CDR3 protein is CASSLATGASGNTIYF. In DNA form, the CDR3 reads TGTGCCAGCAGCCTTGCGACAGGCGCCTCTGGAAACACCATATATTTT. The full variable domain, in which reference TRBV5-4 and TRBJ1-3 provide the parts outside the CDR3, is ETGVTQSPTHLIKTRGQQVTLRCSSQSGHNTVSWYQQALGQGPQFIFQYYREEENGRGNFPPRFSGLQFPNYSSELNVNALELDDSALYLCASSLATGASGNTIYFGEGSWLTVV.

The J gene is TRBJ1-6, the V gene TRBV3-1 (or the pseudogene TRBV3-2); D might be TRBD1 (5 bases). The V end was cut by 4 bases, the J end by 6 bases, with 7 bases between. The CDR3 has 13 amino acids. Germline assignment: CDR1 LGHDT and CDR2 YNNKEL (reference sequence). The CDR3: CASSLDSNSPLHF. The CDR3 DNA reads TGTGCCAGCAGCCTAGACAGTAATTCACCCCTCCACTTT.

In its sample, this clone was seen a few times. The chain joins TRBV19 to TRBJ2-3; 10 nucleotides agree with TRBD2. This CDR3 spans 14 amino acids. V trimming: 8 bases; J trimming: 2 bases; junction bases outside the gene matches: 4. The germline CDR1 and CDR2 sequences are LNHDA and SQIVND (reference sequence). CDR3 nucleotide sequence: TGTGCCAGTCGGACTAGCGGAAACACAGATACGCAGTATTTT. Protein product: CASRTSGNTDTQYF.

This chain joins TRBV20-1 and TRBJ2-1, with TRBD1 matching 7 bases. This CDR3 comprises 13 residues. Trimming cost V 3 bases and J 3 bases; bases outside gene matches: 2. The germline CDR1 and CDR2 sequences are DFQATT and SNEGSKA (reference sequence). DNA for the CDR3: TGCAGTGCTAGTTACAGGGGCTACAATGAGCAGTTCTTC. This encodes CSASYRGYNEQFF.

This clone was observed once. This rearrangement joins TRBV6-6 to TRBJ2-1; D might be TRBD2 (7 bases). This CDR3 region has 14 residues. Trimming removed 2 bases from V and 5 bases from J, with 10 bases in between. Germline V gives CDR1 MNHNY, CDR2 SVGAGI (reference sequence). DNA of the CDR3: TGTGCCAGCAGTTACGGGGGGGCGAACAATGAGCAGTTCTTC. This codes for CASSYGGANNEQFF.

The CDR3 bases are TGCGCCAGCAGCCAAGGAGGCGGGAGCGACTACAATGAGCAGTTCTTC. This codes for CASSQGGGSDYNEQFF. V usage is TRBV4-3 and J usage is TRBJ2-1, with TRBD2 matching 7 bases. This CDR3 comprises 16 residues. V gave up 1 base and J gave up 3 bases; unmatched junction bases: 6. Germline V gene data show CDR1 as LGHNA and CDR2 as YSLEER.

The chain joins TRBV2 to TRBJ2-6; D is unclear. This CDR3 has 13 residues. Trimming left V 8 bases short and J 1 base short, with 6 bases between. Germline assignment: CDR1 SNHLY and CDR2 FYNNEI. The CDR3 region is CASARSGANVLTF. Here the CDR3 DNA reads TGTGCCAGCGCCAGATCTGGGGCCAACGTCCTGACTTTC.

The chain is built from TRBV7-2 and TRBJ1-1; the match to TRBD1 covers 7 bases. The V and J ends lost 6 bases and 4 bases, in that order; junction bases with no gene match: 8. From germline, CDR1 is SGHTA and CDR2 FQGNSA. The CDR3 consists of 14 residues. The CDR3 DNA reads as TGTGCCAGCAGACTAAGGGGGCAGGGCACTGAAGCTTTCTTT. It specifies CASRLRGQGTEAFF.

The rearrangement links TRBV18 to TRBJ2-7; possibly TRBD1 for D (6 bases). Germline V gene lookup returns CDR1 KGHSH and CDR2 LQKENI. Trimming took 4 bases from V and 4 from J, leaving 8 bases between them. The CDR3 extends over 12 amino acids. CDR3 region: CASSLQGYEQYF. The CDR3 DNA follows: TGTGCCAGCTCACTACAGGGATACGAGCAGTACTTC.

The chain couples TRBV6-4 to TRBJ2-7; weak D call: TRBD2 (6 bases). Trimming took 3 bases from V and 7 from J, leaving 22 bases between them. The CDR3 sequence is 16 residues long. Germline V gene lookup returns CDR1 MRHNA and CDR2 SNTAGT. CDR3: CASSEACLMGRKEQYF. Here the CDR3 DNA reads TGTGCCAGCAGTGAAGCTTGCCTAATGGGGAGGAAGGAGCAGTACTTC.

This chain links TRBV21-1 with TRBJ2-7; whether TRBD1, the table's D call, matches the DNA was not checked. TRBV21-1 is designated a pseudogene. The CDR3 sequence is 16 residues long. The DNA of the CDR3 is TGTGCCAGCAGCGGGGAGGCTGCCCAGGGGGCTCCCGAGCAGTACTTC. This translates into CASSGEAAQGAPEQYF.

In its sample, this clone was seen once. The chain employs TRBV7-9 and TRBJ2-7; TRBD2 agrees at 9 bases. The CDR3 totals 14 residues. Per germline, CDR1 SEHNR and CDR2 FQNEAQ (reference sequence). V trimming: 2 bases; J trimming: 4 bases; junction bases outside the gene matches: 3. CDR3 sequence: CASSLLAGSYEQYF. CDR3 nucleotide sequence: TGTGCCAGCAGCTTACTAGCGGGGTCTTACGAGCAGTACTTC.

This chain uses TRBV5-1 with TRBJ1-2; D is perhaps TRBD1 (5 bases). Germline lookup yields CDR1 SGHRS and CDR2 YFSETQ. Trimming left V 5 bases short and J 5 bases short, with 13 bases between. The CDR3 is 13 amino acids. The CDR3, as DNA: TGCGCCAGCAGACCCGTGACAGCTTATGGCTACACCTTC. Translated, it gives CASRPVTAYGYTF.

This clone was recorded once. V gene TRBV10-2 combines with J gene TRBJ1-1; D may be TRBD1 (5 bases). Germline V CDR1 and CDR2: WSHSY, SAAADI. V was trimmed by 0 bases and J by 0 bases, leaving 11 bases between them. This CDR3 spans 16 amino acids. The CDR3 reads CASSESKPGLNTEAFF. DNA of the CDR3: TGCGCCAGCAGTGAGTCGAAGCCAGGGCTGAACACTGAAGCTTTCTTT.